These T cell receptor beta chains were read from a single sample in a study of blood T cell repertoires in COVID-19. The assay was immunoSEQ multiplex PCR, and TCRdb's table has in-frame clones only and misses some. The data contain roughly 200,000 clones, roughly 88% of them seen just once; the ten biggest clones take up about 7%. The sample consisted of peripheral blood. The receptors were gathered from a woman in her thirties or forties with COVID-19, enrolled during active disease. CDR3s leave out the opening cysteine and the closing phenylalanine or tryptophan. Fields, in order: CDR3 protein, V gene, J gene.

ASSPGGAPREAF	TRBV5-1	TRBJ1-1
ASTVGYSSSGIFEQY	TRBV28	TRBJ2-7
ASSVITGGYT	TRBV9	TRBJ1-2
ASSSSGGYVWVREQY	TRBV28	TRBJ2-7
ASSLDLAGSDTQY	TRBV7-9	TRBJ2-3
ASSPRGQPQH	TRBV28	TRBJ1-5
ASSMVPGKRNQPQH	TRBV19	TRBJ1-5
ASSLPTGKHNEQF	TRBV5-4	TRBJ2-1
ASSTGGGRREKLF	TRBV4-1	TRBJ1-4
ASSLPGGTEAF	TRBV5-4	TRBJ1-1
ASSLTGLDGYT	TRBV5-1	TRBJ1-2
TSSQESNKPQGFISYEQY	TRBV1	TRBJ2-7
ASSLLSGIDNSPLH	TRBV28	TRBJ1-6
ASSSASTSGETQY	TRBV27	TRBJ2-5
ASSQENTDRGIHNQPQH	TRBV3-1/TRBV3-2	TRBJ1-5
ASSLGQGSSPLH	TRBV7-9	TRBJ1-6
SASREAGGSQPQH	TRBV20-1	TRBJ1-5
ASSPSSDQPQH	TRBV18	TRBJ1-5
ASSLEGNEQF	TRBV5-1	TRBJ2-1
ASSPKREPDTQY	TRBV4-2	TRBJ2-3
ASSSSYRNQETQY	TRBV11-2	TRBJ2-5
ATSRQGNFNYGYT	TRBV15	TRBJ1-2
ASRGTGGDYNEQF	TRBV5-4	TRBJ2-1
ASKTGLAKNIQY	TRBV27	TRBJ2-4
ASSQVKGASERAF	TRBV4-1	TRBJ1-1
ASSEPNRDRSYEQY	TRBV6-1	TRBJ2-7
ATRLGQTGEQY	TRBV19	TRBJ2-7
ASSQDWDRITSYNSPLH	TRBV3-1/TRBV3-2	TRBJ1-6